The next 8 T cell receptor beta chains were all read from a single sample in a study of human versus mouse CDR3 diversity and MHC coevolution. Using immunoSEQ multiplex PCR, the repertoire was profiled, and TCRdb retains in-frame clones only, with some absent. Of roughly 86,000 clones in the sample, over 85% were seen once. The sample consisted of naive CD4+ T cells from blood. Subset defined: CD45RO-negative CD62L-positive naive CD4 T cells. Receptor source: a person between 25 and 69 years old in good health.

This chain links TRBV28 with TRBJ2-1; 8 bases align to TRBD2. Trimming at V came to 3 bases and at J to 8 bases, leaving 9 bases not matched to a gene. Germline V lookup: CDR1 MDHEN, CDR2 SYDVKM. CDR3 length: 15 amino acids. CDR3 in DNA: TGTGCCAGCAGTTTCCCGGGGGGGGAAGAACATGAGCAGTTCTTC. Amino acid sequence: CASSFPGGEEHEQFF.

This chain uses TRBV6-6 with TRBJ1-6; TRBD1 is a possible D gene (5 bases). The CDR3 consists of 14 residues. The germline V gene encodes CDR1 MNHNY and CDR2 SVGAGI (reference sequence). Between the trimmed V and J ends, which lost 2 bases and 8 bases, there was a span of 10 bases. CDR3 in DNA: TGTGCCAGCAGTTACCAGGGTTTCTATTCACCCCTCCACTTT. Protein product: CASSYQGFYSPLHF.

The chain employs TRBV18 and TRBJ2-1; D unclear. This CDR3 spans 15 amino acids. Trimming stripped 1 base from V and 6 bases from J, with 13 bases between. CDR1 is KGHSH and CDR2 is LQKENI in the germline V gene. CDR3 DNA: TGTGCCAGCTCACCACGACGACGGGTCGGCAATGAGCAGTTCTTC. Encoded protein: CASSPRRRVGNEQFF.

The chain carries TRBV19 and TRBJ1-6; no clear D. Trimming took off 6 bases at V and 9 bases at J, with 15 bases between the two ends. Germline loops: CDR1 LNHDA, CDR2 SQIVND (reference sequence). The CDR3 runs 14 residues. The CDR3 DNA follows: TGTGCCAGTAGCGATTCGGGTAAACGTTCACCCCTCCACTTT. Translating gives CASSDSGKRSPLHF.

The chain uses TRBV2 and TRBJ2-7; tentatively, D is TRBD1 (5 bases). The V gene's germline CDR1 is SNHLY and CDR2 FYNNEI. The CDR3 contains 13 residues. V was cut by 5 bases and J by 0 bases, with 8 bases left in between. CDR3 coding DNA: TGTGCCAGCAGTCGGACACCCTCCTACGAGCAGTACTTC. Protein product: CASSRTPSYEQYF.

The CDR3 region is CASSSTGDSNQPQHF. For the CDR3, the DNA is TGCGCCAGCAGCTCTACAGGGGATAGCAATCAGCCCCAGCATTTT. This chain joins TRBV5-1 and TRBJ1-5, with TRBD1 identical over 7 bases. CDR1 is SGHRS and CDR2 is YFSETQ in the germline V gene. The CDR3 extends over 15 amino acids. V trimming: 3 bases; J trimming: 0 bases; junction bases outside the gene matches: 3. The full variable domain, completed using reference TRBV5-1 and TRBJ1-5, is KAGVTQTPRYLIKTRGQQVTLSCSPISGHRSVSWYQQTPGQGLQFLFEYFSETQRNKGNFPGRFSGRQFSNSRSEMNVSTLELGDSALYLCASSSTGDSNQPQHFGDGTRLSIL.

The chain links TRBV7-9 to TRBJ1-5; 7 bases agree with TRBD1. The CDR3 contains 15 residues. The germline CDR1 and CDR2 sequences are SEHNR and FQNEAQ (reference sequence). V lost 8 bases, J lost 5 bases, and 12 bases stayed unmatched. The CDR3 DNA reads as TGTGCCAGCTCTGCGAGCCAGGGGGTGGATCAGCCCCAGCATTTT. Translated, it gives CASSASQGVDQPQHF.

The CDR3 DNA is TGTGCCAGCAGCCCTGGACAGTACGAGCAGTACTTC. It specifies CASSPGQYEQYF. The rearrangement links TRBV5-8 to TRBJ2-7; weak D call: TRBD1 (6 bases). CDR3 length: 12 amino acids. Germline V CDR1 and CDR2: SGHTS, YDEGEE. Trimming took 4 bases from V and 4 from J, leaving 9 bases between them.